Below, 20 T cell receptor beta chains from the same sample are listed, as sequenced in a study of T cells in Graves' hyperthyroidism and ophthalmopathy. TCR beta CDR3 regions were amplified from RNA. During a first-round RT-PCR of the TCR CDR3, the HTBI primer set was used. TCRdb called the multiplex PCR reads again in MiXCR, with one record for every CDR3 protein. The data contain 340,000 or so distinct CDR3 sequences, about 20% of them singletons. The source material was blood. These TCRs come from a woman in her fifties or sixties with Graves' hyperthyroidism.

This clonotype was counted many times. The gene calls are TRBV30 and TRBJ2-1, with D possibly matching TRBD2 (5 bases). Germline V gene data show CDR1 as GTSNPN and CDR2 as SVGIG (reference sequence). This CDR3 spans 13 amino acids. Trimming removed 4 bases at V and 8 bases at J, with 15 bases between. The CDR3 sequence: CAWTPLGEYEQFF. The CDR3 nucleotides are TGTGCCTGGACCCCTCTCGGGGAGTATGAGCAGTTCTTC.

The CDR3 DNA is TGTGCCAGCAGTTTATATCCCCAGGGAGGAGCAGATACGCAGTATTTT. This translates into CASSLYPQGGADTQYF. The chain has TRBV27 and TRBJ2-3; weak D call: TRBD2 (6 bases). Trimming pared 1 base from V and 4 bases from J, leaving 15 bases between. Germline-derived CDR1 and CDR2 are MNHEY and SMNVEV (reference sequence). The CDR3 contains 16 residues.

This clonotype was seen ten or more times. This sequence joins TRBV7-8 and TRBJ2-1; TRBD2 matches 10 bases. The CDR3 is made up of 17 amino acids. With V trimmed by 1 base and J by 3 bases, 6 bases remained unmatched. From germline, CDR1 is SGHVS and CDR2 FQNEAQ. As DNA, the CDR3 is TGTGCCAGCAGCTTAGTGGGAGCGGGGGGGGACTACAATGAGCAGTTCTTC. Its protein is CASSLVGAGGDYNEQFF. Filled out from reference TRBV7-8 and TRBJ2-1, the complete variable domain reads GAGVSQSPRYKVAKRGQDVALRCDPISGHVSLFWYQQALGQGPEFLTYFQNEAQLDKSGLPSDRFFAERPEGSVSTLKIQRTQQEDSAVYLCASSLVGAGGDYNEQFFGPGTRLTVL.

This clonotype was counted ten times or more. The chain joins TRBV18 to TRBJ2-2; D is possibly TRBD2 (6 bases). CDR3 length equals 15 residues. Per germline, CDR1 KGHSH and CDR2 LQKENI. Trimming took 6 bases from V and 4 from J, leaving 15 bases between them. CDR3 nucleotides: TGTGCCAGCTCGCGCTCGTCTAGCGCCACCGGGGAGCTGTTTTTT. Translation: CASSRSSSATGELFF.

This clonotype came up many times. The chain carries TRBV27 and TRBJ2-3; no reliable D call. Trimming shortened V by 4 bases and J by 1 base, and 12 bases separated the two germline ends. The CDR3 extends over 15 amino acids. Germline-derived CDR1 and CDR2 are MNHEY and SMNVEV (reference sequence). The CDR3 coding sequence is TGTGCCAGCAGTTCTCCGGGTACGGGCACAGATACGCAGTATTTT. Its translation: CASSSPGTGTDTQYF.

The sample holds many counts of this clonotype. This rearrangement joins TRBV3-1 to TRBJ1-4, with D maybe TRBD1 (6 bases). The CDR3 covers 15 residues. Germline CDR1 and CDR2: LGHDT and YNNKEL (reference sequence). V was clipped by 5 bases and J by 4 bases, with 14 bases between them. Here the CDR3 DNA reads TGTGCCAGCAGCGACCTCAGGGGCTATAATGAAAAACTGTTTTTT. This gives the protein CASSDLRGYNEKLFF.

This clonotype occurred many times. The chain carries TRBV5-1 and TRBJ2-1; D uncertain. The germline V and J ends were trimmed by 1 base and 0 bases, with 11 bases remaining between them. CDR1 is SGHRS and CDR2 is YFSETQ in the germline V gene. The length of the CDR3 is 16 residues. CDR3 nucleotide sequence: TGCGCCAGCAGCTTGCGAACGCCAAGCTCCTACAATGAGCAGTTCTTC. Encoded protein: CASSLRTPSSYNEQFF. Together with reference TRBV5-1 and TRBJ2-1, the CDR3 gives the full variable domain: KAGVTQTPRYLIKTRGQQVTLSCSPISGHRSVSWYQQTPGQGLQFLFEYFSETQRNKGNFPGRFSGRQFSNSRSEMNVSTLELGDSALYLCASSLRTPSSYNEQFFGPGTRLTVL.

This clonotype was counted ten times or more. The J gene is TRBJ2-7, the V gene TRBV6-1; 11 nucleotides align to TRBD2. The CDR3 consists of 16 residues. Trimming took 5 bases from V and 5 from J; bases not matched to a gene: 11. Germline loops: CDR1 MNHNS, CDR2 SASEGT. CDR3 sequence (DNA): TGTGCCAGCAGTACCCGGACTAGCGGGTGGGGAGACGAGCAGTACTTC. This sequence encodes CASSTRTSGWGDEQYF.

This clonotype has only a few counts. The gene calls are TRBV20-1 and TRBJ1-2; no clear D gene. Germline assignment: CDR1 DFQATT and CDR2 SNEGSKA (reference sequence). V was shortened by 0 bases and J by 4 bases, with 12 bases between the two germline ends. The CDR3 covers 14 residues. The CDR3 coding sequence is TGCAGTGCTAGAGATCGGGGAGGTGGCTATGGCTACACCTTC. This codes for CSARDRGGGYGYTF.

This clonotype was counted only a few times. The CDR3 is CASTTGPRGPQHF. CDR3 nucleotide sequence: TGTGCCAGCACTACAGGGCCCCGGGGGCCCCAGCATTTT. This chain joins TRBV6-1 and TRBJ1-5; tentatively, D is TRBD1 (6 bases). V was clipped by 7 bases and J by 9 bases, with 16 bases between them. The CDR3 is 13 amino acids. CDR1 and CDR2 from the germline V gene are MNHNS and SASEGT.

In this sample, this clonotype turned up once. This sequence joins TRBV28 and TRBJ2-5; TRBD2 aligns across 11 bases. The CDR3 covers 14 residues. Germline values: CDR1 MDHEN, CDR2 SYDVKM. V lost 5 bases, J lost 3 bases, and 2 bases stayed unmatched. The CDR3 loop is CASSQLAGEETQYF. The CDR3 DNA reads TGTGCCAGCAGTCAACTAGCGGGAGAAGAGACCCAGTACTTC.

This rearrangement joins TRBV2 to TRBJ2-1; 10 bases fit TRBD2. The CDR3 loop spans 15 amino acids. The V and J ends lost 3 bases and 4 bases, in that order; junction bases with no gene match: 3. Germline CDR1 is SNHLY and CDR2 is FYNNEI. Here the CDR3 DNA reads TGTGCCAGCAGTGATCGGACTAGCGGTTACAATGAGCAGTTCTTC. Its protein product is CASSDRTSGYNEQFF.

As to this clonotype: A much larger clone sits a single nucleotide away, making a read error possible. The chain uses TRBV27 and TRBJ1-5, with TRBD1 matching over 10 bases. The length of the CDR3 is 17 residues. CDR1 and CDR2 from the germline V gene are MNHEY and SMNVEV (reference sequence). CDR3 in amino acids: CAGSSQAGTGGNQPQHF. The CDR3 region has the DNA TGTGCCGGCAGTTCACAAGCCGGGACAGGGGGCAATCAGCCCCAGCATTTT.

In this sample, this clonotype turned up a few times. The chain is built from TRBV14 and TRBJ2-3, with D perhaps matching TRBD2 (6 bases). The CDR3 covers 17 residues. Germline lookup yields CDR1 SGHDN and CDR2 FVKESK. The V end was cut by 0 bases, the J end by 2 bases, with 15 bases between. CDR3 DNA sequence: TGTGCCAGCAGCCAAGAGTTCCCCCTAGCGTTCACAGATACGCAGTATTTT. Its protein product is CASSQEFPLAFTDTQYF.

This clonotype was recorded many times. The J gene is TRBJ1-1, the V gene TRBV12-3 or TRBV12-4; D gene ambiguous. The CDR3 loop spans 11 amino acids. The V end lost 3 bases, the J end lost 7 bases, and 6 bases lay between the germline ends. For the CDR3, the DNA is TGTGCCAGCAGTTTTTACAATGAAGCTTTCTTT. It specifies CASSFYNEAFF.

This clonotype has at least ten counts. This chain links TRBV28 with TRBJ2-3; D is perhaps TRBD1 (5 bases). There are 15 residues in the CDR3. Trimming left V 2 bases short and J 4 bases short, with 13 bases between. Germline V gene sequence: CDR1 MDHEN, CDR2 SYDVKM. This CDR3 reads CASSLAGNFADTQYF. The CDR3 region has the DNA TGTGCCAGCAGTTTAGCAGGGAACTTCGCAGATACGCAGTATTTT.

This clonotype was recorded many times. J is TRBJ1-1 and V is TRBV20-1; 12 positions match TRBD1. Germline lookup yields CDR1 DFQATT and CDR2 SNEGSKA (reference sequence). The V gene end was trimmed by 6 bases and the J gene end by 4 bases; junction bases not matched to a gene: 3. The CDR3 consists of 13 residues. This CDR3 is CSAGQGAGTEAFF. The DNA for the CDR3 is TGCAGTGCGGGACAGGGGGCCGGCACTGAAGCTTTCTTT.

This clonotype occurred many times. The chain has TRBV4-1 and TRBJ2-1, with 7 bases that match TRBD1. The germline gives CDR1 MGHRA, CDR2 YSYEKL. The J segment lost 8 bases and the V segment lost 2 bases, leaving 9 bases of the junction unmatched. The CDR3 covers 15 residues. CDR3: CASSQYWPQGYEQFF. The CDR3 DNA follows: TGCGCCAGCAGCCAATATTGGCCACAGGGGTATGAGCAGTTCTTC.

V and J are TRBV28 and TRBJ1-2; D may be TRBD1 (6 bases). This CDR3 region has 13 residues. Germline V gives CDR1 MDHEN, CDR2 SYDVKM. V gave up 1 base and J gave up 3 bases, with 6 bases separating them. The CDR3 spells CASSLSGDYGYTF. The CDR3, as DNA: TGTGCCAGCAGTTTATCAGGGGACTATGGCTACACCTTC.

The gene calls are TRBV28 and TRBJ2-3; TRBD1 aligns across 9 bases. Per the germline V gene, CDR1 is MDHEN and CDR2 is SYDVKM. V was pared by 5 bases and J by 8 bases, with 8 bases of the junction left unmatched. The CDR3 runs 14 residues. Written as DNA, the CDR3 is TGTGCCAGCAGTCCCGGGACAGGGTGGCCTACGCAGTATTTT. Translated: CASSPGTGWPTQYF. The full variable domain, in which reference TRBV28 and TRBJ2-3 provide the parts outside the CDR3, is DVKVTQSSRYLVKRTGEKVFLECVQDMDHENMFWYRQDPGLGLRLIYFSYDVKMKEKGDIPEGYSVSREKKERFSLILESASTNQTSMYLCASSPGTGWPTQYFGPGTRLTVL.